Listed here are 15 T cell receptor beta chains from one sample, sequenced in a study of blood T cell repertoires in COVID-19. Clones were sequenced by immunoSEQ multiplex PCR, and TCRdb holds only the in-frame ones, with some missing. Among more than 450,000 clones, around 90% were seen once, and the ten largest hold 0.7%. Sequencing used PBMCs or T cells enriched from blood (not recorded which). The receptors were sampled from a woman aged 18 to 35 who had recovered from COVID-19.

This clone was recorded only once. The chain recombines TRBV19 with TRBJ1-1; D is undetermined. CDR1 and CDR2 (germline): LNHDA, SQIVND (reference sequence). The CDR3 has 14 amino acids. Trimming cost V 3 bases and J 6 bases, with 14 bases left between them. In DNA form, the CDR3 reads TGTGCCAGTAGTATCGGGGTTGAGGGTCCTGAAGCTTTCTTT. It encodes CASSIGVEGPEAFF.

This sequence joins TRBV5-1 and TRBJ2-2; 9 positions agree with TRBD1. Germline V gene sequence: CDR1 SGHRS, CDR2 YFSETQ. The CDR3 runs to 15 residues. Trimming took 5 bases from V and 4 from J; bases not matched to a gene: 6. The CDR3 DNA follows: TGCGCCAGCAGAACACAGGGGGCCGGCACCGGGGAGCTGTTTTTT. It encodes CASRTQGAGTGELFF.

The V call is TRBV7-9, the J call TRBJ2-3; TRBD2 matches 9 bases. The CDR3 length is 16 residues. V lost 3 bases and J lost 6; bases outside the gene matches: 10. Germline V gene data show CDR1 as SEHNR and CDR2 as FQNEAQ (reference sequence). CDR3 residues: CASSFTGTSKYDTQYF. The CDR3 DNA follows: TGTGCCAGCAGCTTTACCGGGACTAGCAAGTATGATACGCAGTATTTT.

The chain joins TRBV9 to TRBJ1-3; D remains ambiguous. Deletions cut 0 bases from V and 4 bases from J, with 20 bases between. The CDR3 loop spans 18 amino acids. Germline assignment: CDR1 SGDLS and CDR2 YYNGEE. The CDR3 DNA is TGTGCCAGCAGCGTAGAAAGGAAGGAAGGAGTCTCCGGAAACACCATATATTTT. Amino acid sequence: CASSVERKEGVSGNTIYF.

This clone was seen once. The chain is built from TRBV5-6 and TRBJ1-5; D possibly corresponds to TRBD1 (6 bases). From germline, CDR1 is SGHDT and CDR2 YYEEEE. Trimming shortened V by 1 base and J by 4 bases, and 15 bases separated the two germline ends. The CDR3 is 16 residues long. The CDR3 sequence: CASSLITDRANQPQHF. CDR3 DNA sequence: TGTGCCAGCAGCTTGATTACGGACAGAGCAAATCAGCCCCAGCATTTT.

This sequence joins TRBV7-8 and TRBJ2-5; D is perhaps TRBD1 (6 bases). The CDR3 contains 15 residues. V was trimmed by 1 base and J by 5 bases, leaving 14 bases between them. From germline, CDR1 is SGHVS and CDR2 FQNEAQ. In nucleotides, the CDR3 is TGTGCCAGCAGCTTAGACAGGGAATCAAGGGAGACCCAGTACTTC. Amino acids: CASSLDRESRETQYF.

This sequence joins TRBV2 and TRBJ1-1, with D maybe TRBD1 (6 bases). This CDR3 is built from 14 residues. The V gene lost 7 bases and the J gene lost 4 bases, with 16 bases spanning the gap. Germline values: CDR1 SNHLY, CDR2 FYNNEI. The CDR3 nucleotides read TGTGCCAGCATCCCCGGGGGGGGCGGCACTGAAGCTTTCTTT. Protein: CASIPGGGGTEAFF.

This chain joins TRBV6-6 and TRBJ2-7, with D unclear. V was shortened by 2 bases and J by 0 bases, with 8 bases between the two germline ends. CDR1 is MNHNY, CDR2 SVGAGI, per germline (reference sequence). The CDR3 totals 14 residues. The CDR3 DNA sequence: TGTGCCAGCAGTTACGATTCAGGCTCCTACGAGCAGTACTTC. Translated: CASSYDSGSYEQYF.

J is TRBJ1-6 and V is TRBV6-5; 7 bases are shared with TRBD1. The CDR3 has 15 residues. Germline CDR1 is MNHEY and CDR2 is SVGAGI. Unmatched junction bases numbered 10, after V lost 6 bases and J lost 8 bases. Here the CDR3 DNA reads TGTGCCAGCAGAACGTTTCGGCAGGGGGATTCACCCCTCCACTTT. Encoded protein: CASRTFRQGDSPLHF.

V gene TRBV3-1 (or the pseudogene TRBV3-2) combines with J gene TRBJ1-1, with D possibly matching TRBD1 (5 bases). Per germline, CDR1 LGHDT and CDR2 YNNKEL (reference sequence). Trimming removed 6 bases from V and 5 bases from J, with 16 bases in between. The CDR3 runs 14 residues. The DNA of the CDR3 is TGTGCCAGCAGTTCTCAGGGCGGGGAGACTGAAGCTTTCTTT. As protein: CASSSQGGETEAFF.

V usage is TRBV6-1 and J usage is TRBJ1-6; the D is unclear. CDR3 length: 17 amino acids. V lost 4 bases to trimming and J lost 5 bases, with 18 bases between them. The germline CDR1 and CDR2 sequences are MNHNS and SASEGT. CDR3 coding DNA: TGTGCCAGCAGTGTGGGGAGAAACCTAGGGAATAATTCACCCCTCCACTTT. Residues: CASSVGRNLGNNSPLHF.

The rearrangement links TRBV7-2 to TRBJ1-2; a weak D match, TRBD1 (5 bases). Trimming removed 7 bases from V and 4 bases from J, with 16 bases in between. This CDR3 region has 14 residues. Germline CDR1 reads SGHTA; CDR2 reads FQGNSA. The CDR3 DNA follows: TGTGCCAGCACCTTGCAGTTCGGGGGCTATGGCTACACCTTC. This sequence encodes CASTLQFGGYGYTF.

The chain uses TRBV5-6 and TRBJ1-2; unclear D gene. V was clipped by 4 bases and J by 6 bases, with 10 bases between them. The germline gives CDR1 SGHDT, CDR2 YYEEEE. This CDR3 is 12 amino acids long. CDR3 loop: CASSLDGDGYTF. For the CDR3, the DNA is TGTGCCAGCAGCCTGGACGGAGATGGCTACACCTTC.

The rearrangement uses TRBV7-3 and TRBJ2-3, with TRBD1 as a possible D gene (6 bases). V was shortened by 1 base and J by 5 bases, with 13 bases between the two germline ends. Germline CDR1 and CDR2: SGHTA and FQGTGA. This CDR3 contains 15 residues. The DNA for the CDR3 is TGTGCCAGCAGCTTAATGCGGGCAGGGGAAGATACGCAGTATTTT. Encoded protein: CASSLMRAGEDTQYF.

The gene calls are TRBV19 and TRBJ1-6, with TRBD1 as a possible D gene (6 bases). This CDR3 region has 14 residues. Looked up from germline, CDR1 is LNHDA and CDR2 is SQIVND (reference sequence). V lost 3 bases, J lost 7 bases, and 10 bases lay in between. This CDR3 reads CASSMDSFNSPLHF. The CDR3 coding sequence is TGTGCCAGTAGTATGGACAGCTTCAATTCACCCCTCCACTTT.